This TCR beta chain was sequenced for a study of a mutant IDH1 vaccine in newly diagnosed glioma. Whole-study context: Beforehand, treatment had been radiotherapy, temozolomide, or both; the majority received both.

As to time point: baseline, week 1 (first vaccination visit). Described treatment: pre-vaccination baseline after standard-of-care therapy. Repertoires were generated with immunoSEQ multiplex PCR, while TCRdb's copy carries only in-frame clones and drops some. The top ten clones hold 9.2% of a sample with 23,000 or so clones, roughly nine tenths of them seen once. This sample comprised PBMCs, obtained from a glioma patient treated with radiotherapy, temozolomide or both. The origin of this receptor is a man aged 25 to 40 with glioma.

CDR3 region: CASSIEGLGYTF. DNA of the CDR3: TGTGCCAGTAGTATAGAAGGCCTTGGCTACACCTTC. V usage is TRBV19 and J usage is TRBJ1-2; no clear D. CDR3 size: 12 residues. V was trimmed by 0 bases and J by 7 bases, leaving 6 bases between them. In germline, CDR1 is LNHDA, CDR2 SQIVND (reference sequence).